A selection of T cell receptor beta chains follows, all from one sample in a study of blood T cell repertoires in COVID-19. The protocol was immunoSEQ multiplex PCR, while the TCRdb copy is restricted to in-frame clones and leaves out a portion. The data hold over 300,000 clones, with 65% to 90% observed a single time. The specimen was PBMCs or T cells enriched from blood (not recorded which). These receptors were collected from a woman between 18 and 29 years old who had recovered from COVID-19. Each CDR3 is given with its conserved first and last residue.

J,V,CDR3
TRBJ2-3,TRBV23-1,CASSQPKGGKVSTDTQYF
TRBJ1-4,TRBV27,CASRGQVFYEKLFF
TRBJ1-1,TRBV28,CASGTGGGNTEAFF
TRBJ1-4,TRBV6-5,CASSYRAGYGEKLFF
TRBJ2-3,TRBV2,CASSEQGRLGSSTDTQYF
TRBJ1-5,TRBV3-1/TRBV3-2,CASSQAGANNQPQHF
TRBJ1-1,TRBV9,CASSEGASPAFF
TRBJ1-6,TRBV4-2,CASSQKLQGYNSPLHF
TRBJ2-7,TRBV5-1,CASSFGGDYYEQYF
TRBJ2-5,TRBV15,CATSRDRGTQETQYF
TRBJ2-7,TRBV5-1,CASSLVQGMGEQYF
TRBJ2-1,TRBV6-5,CASSYSGGSYNEQFF
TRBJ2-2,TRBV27,CASRTTLRENTGELFF
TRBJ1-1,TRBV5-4,CASSLDLGDTTEAFF
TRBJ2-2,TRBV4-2,CASRPPYPGELFF
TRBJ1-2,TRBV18,CASSQDQGFYGYTF
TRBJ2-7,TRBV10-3,CAISESLAGGMYEQYF